The 6 T cell receptor beta chains listed next were all sequenced from one sample in a study of blood T cells in healthy people across ages. PCR was performed a second time for about 6 to 12 cycles using a sample-barcoded 5' primer and a J-beta primer mix. Each CDR3 protein gets one entry after TCRdb re-called the 5' RACE reads with MiXCR. The sample carries roughly 930,000 distinct CDR3 sequences, roughly 43% recorded once. Sequencing input: blood. These receptors were obtained from a man aged 25 to 40 in good health.

This rearrangement joins TRBV6-6 to TRBJ2-3, with D possibly matching TRBD2 (6 bases). V lost 2 bases and J lost 1, with 10 bases in between. In germline, CDR1 is MNHNY, CDR2 SVGAGI (reference sequence). CDR3 size: 15 residues. This CDR3 reads CASSYRERGTDTQYF. CDR3 bases: TGTGCCAGCAGTTACCGAGAGCGGGGCACAGATACGCAGTATTTT.

This chain connects TRBV5-1 to TRBJ2-4, with 8 bases fitting TRBD1. The V segment lost 3 bases and the J segment 8 bases; nucleotides outside the gene matches: 7. The CDR3 length is 14 residues. The V gene's germline CDR1 is SGHRS and CDR2 YFSETQ. The CDR3 coding sequence is TGCGCCAGCAGCTATCAGGGGGCGTTGGACATTCAGTACTTC. Protein product: CASSYQGALDIQYF.

This clonotype was found once. One end of the junction varies from germline; a read error may be responsible. The gene calls are TRBV7-8 and TRBJ2-3; no clear D gene. Per the germline V gene, CDR1 is SGHVS and CDR2 is FQNEAQ. The CDR3 is 17 residues long. In DNA form, the CDR3 reads TGTACCAGCAGCTTAGTCGAGGCTAGTGTCCGCACAGATACGCAGTATTTT. As protein: CTSSLVEASVRTDTQYF.

The V call is TRBV2, the J call TRBJ1-3, with D perhaps TRBD1 (6 bases). Germline V gene lookup returns CDR1 SNHLY and CDR2 FYNNEI. The ends were cut back, 6 bases at V and 0 bases at J, with 12 bases in the middle. CDR3 length equals 15 residues. CDR3 in amino acids: CASRVQGSSGNTIYF. CDR3 coding DNA: TGTGCCAGCAGGGTCCAGGGGAGCTCTGGAAACACCATATATTTT.

This clonotype was counted between two and nine times. V is TRBV6-1 and J is TRBJ2-1, with TRBD2 matching 10 bases. The CDR3 runs 18 residues. Germline V gives CDR1 MNHNS, CDR2 SASEGT. V shed 1 base and J 0 bases; nucleotides not matched to a gene: 6. The CDR3 here is CASSEGPSGGDSYNEQFF. The CDR3 DNA reads as TGTGCCAGCAGTGAAGGCCCTAGCGGGGGTGACTCCTACAATGAGCAGTTCTTC.

V is TRBV6-6 and J is TRBJ2-7; 9 bases fit TRBD1. Germline CDR1 MNHNY, CDR2 SVGAGI (reference sequence). This CDR3 is 17 amino acids long. V lost 6 bases and J lost 1; bases outside the gene matches: 13. The CDR3 nucleotides are TGTGCCAGCAGAACAAGTGCCGGGACAGGGCGATCCTACGAGCAGTACTTC. It is translated as CASRTSAGTGRSYEQYF.